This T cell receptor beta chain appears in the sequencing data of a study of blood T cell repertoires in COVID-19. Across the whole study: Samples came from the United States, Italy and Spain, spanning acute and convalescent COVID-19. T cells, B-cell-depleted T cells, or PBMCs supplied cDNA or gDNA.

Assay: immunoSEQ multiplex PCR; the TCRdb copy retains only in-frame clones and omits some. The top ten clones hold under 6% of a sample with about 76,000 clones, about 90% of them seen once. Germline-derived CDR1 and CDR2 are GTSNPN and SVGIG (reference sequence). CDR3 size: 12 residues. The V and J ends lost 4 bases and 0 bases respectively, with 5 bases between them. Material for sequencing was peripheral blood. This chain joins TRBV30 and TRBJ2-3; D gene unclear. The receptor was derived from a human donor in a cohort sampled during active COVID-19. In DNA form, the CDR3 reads TGTGCCTGGACGGTTAGCACAGATACGCAGTATTTT. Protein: CAWTVSTDTQYF.